This T cell receptor beta chain comes out of a study of cytomegalovirus exposure and HLA in healthy donors (dated by TCRdb to 2016 to 2017). Turning to the overall study: An earlier analysis of some 600 of the donors reported under 300 Gb of sequence data and around 120 million unique TCR beta sequences obtained from about 179 million T cells. Approximately 300 gigabases of sequencing data and tens of millions of unique TCR sequences made up an early release that covered 500 to 700 HLA-typed donors. Among the roughly 400 genotyped donors, approximately 77% belonged to the genetic ancestry cluster associated with self-reported Caucasian donors. The study aimed to test whether cataloging public T cell receptors could reveal signatures of past pathogen exposure. Using immunosequencing, the study profiled T cell repertoires from roughly 650 subjects and related those repertoires to cytomegalovirus serostatus. In addition to the first cohort of several hundred subjects, a separate validation cohort of approximately 110 different subjects was used. The study combined high-throughput TCR immunosequencing, statistical association of individual TCRs with disease status, and machine learning to predict cytomegalovirus infection status. To study patterns of TCR occurrence, a later analysis re-analyzed previously published TCR beta repertoires from around 700 donors and added high-resolution HLA genotyping. In the later analysis, no new phenotypic data were used to find candidate immune exposures; instead, reliance was placed on TCR beta sequences and their occurrence across donors. To decide whether each TCR beta V gene segment behaved as functional or pseudogenic, an earlier analysis of some 580 of the donors relied on high-throughput TCR beta sequencing. Donor age, sex, ethnicity and CMV serostatus were compiled together with the repertoire data. Genome-wide SNP genotypes for about 65% of the 666 donors were used in a later genetic analysis, which treated that subset as a discovery cohort. All discovery cohort repertoires had been generated on a single sequencing platform. HLA typing included class I and class II loci at four-digit resolution. The number of donors typed differed by locus, with roughly 629-640 for A, B, C, DRB1 and DQB1, around 500 for DQA1, 600 to 610 for DPA1, and under 490 for DPB1. Because of strong linkage in the cohort, roughly five DR-DQ haplotypes were treated as single units for association and clustering. Across 300 to 500 genotyped donors of the cohort, an average of approximately 200,000 unique TCR beta nucleotide sequences per donor were sequenced, and 15% to 20% of those sequences were non-productive.

What the research found in general, with its limitations: An earlier analysis of approximately 600 of the donors showed that most TCR beta V segments appeared in productive rearrangements either about 90% or about 30% of the time, which broadly matched IMGT annotations. Sequencing depth was assumed to be roughly uniform across donors in the presence/absence analyses, though that assumption may not hold. A later genetic analysis reported fewer N-insertions in productive TCRs among donors in an Asian-associated ancestry cluster than the roughly 650-donor mean. V-gene and J-gene trimming of TCR beta chains was associated with a missense DCLRE1C variant in a later genetic analysis, and the association was replicated in an independent cohort. The sequencing pipeline was judged likely to have produced a cluster of highly shared sequence variants as a technical artifact. A later analysis found that most CMV-associated TCR beta chains appeared HLA-restricted, with HLA associations seemingly driven largely by CMV exposure. The authors suggested that the approach could potentially be extended to other disease states and immunological phenotypes. Approximately 16 rarely observed V segments, including chromosome 9 orphons, were excluded from the earlier analysis of a few hundred of the donors because counts were too low. For the cohort, immune exposure information was limited to CMV serostatus. In a later analysis, 16,951 TCR beta sequences were associated with specific HLA alleles at a false discovery rate of 0.05. Because the 87-base-pair reads could not distinguish some IMGT-functional V segments, including TRBV6-2 and TRBV6-3, those segments were excluded. A further reported finding was that TCR beta sequences accurately predicted the HLA-A and HLA-B alleles for most subjects in the first cohort. Only TCR beta chains were sequenced in this cohort, and the absence of alpha or paired-chain data limited detectable features. Because HLA typing was missing for some donors at each locus, association tests included only the typed subset. Linkage disequilibrium might explain the correlated functional status among segregating V segments, but an unknown experimental factor could not be ruled out. A later analysis found that TCR association rates varied across HLA loci, with DRB1 alleles showing the most associated TCRs and HLA-C alleles the fewest. Most TCR sequences were observed very rarely across donors, whereas some public TCRs were present in many individuals. In a later analysis, several top co-occurrence clusters were reported to appear linked to parvovirus B19, influenza, CMV and Epstein-Barr virus. In vitro tests confirmed that a few of the cytomegalovirus-associated TCR beta chains recognize cytomegalovirus antigens. When HLA alleles, especially DR and DQ, strongly co-occurred, attributing TCR associations to individual alleles was difficult. A later analysis found that HLA-associated TCR beta chains were more clonally expanded and had lower generation probabilities than equally common non-associated chains. In both the original and validation cohorts, the classifier was reported to diagnose cytomegalovirus status with high specificity and sensitivity. The study listed approximately 150 TCR beta chains as associated with cytomegalovirus.

Trimming costs V 4 bases and J 2 bases, and their ends lie 11 bases apart. Based on the germline V gene, the CDR1 and CDR2 sequences are KGHSH and LQKENI. From its cysteine to its phenylalanine, the CDR3 spans 14 amino acids. Only the CDR3 DNA stays, 42 bases, in frame from base 1. The cohort consisted of 600 to 700 healthy bone marrow donors. Cohort members were all nominally healthy when sampled, although unrecorded immune exposures were likely present. The donor tested CMV seropositive and was one of the 289 seropositive cohort members. A peripheral blood sample was provided by each donor, and peripheral blood mononuclear cells were used for TCR beta sequencing. The Qiagen DNeasy Blood Extraction Kit was used to extract genomic DNA from the blood cell samples. To note about this clone: Its antigen specificity is not known.

The library was generated by the immunoSEQ multiplex PCR assay. The multiplex PCR relied on a mix of 60 forward primers for TCR Vbeta segments and 13 reverse primers for TCR Jbeta segments. The CDR3 region of rearranged TCR beta genes was amplified from genomic DNA with a multiplex PCR assay. On the Illumina HiSeq System, the amplified TCR beta libraries were sequenced as 87-base-pair reads. The original pipeline was this. Across the 600 to 700 repertoires, a later analysis counted some 80 million unique TCR beta chains, about 10 million of which were shared by at least two donors. Raw reads were error-corrected and collapsed into unique sequences by a nearest-neighbor algorithm in which closely related sequences were merged to remove PCR and sequencing errors. Alignment of CDR3 sequences to IMGT reference sequences was used to assign V, D and J gene segments. Each retained sequence needed at least a six-nucleotide match to both a V gene segment and a J gene segment. A rearrangement was called productive if the CDR3 had no stop codons and remained in frame with V and J, and every other rearrangement was called non-productive. Following IMGT convention, CDR3 was defined as the stretch from the second conserved V-encoded cysteine to the conserved J-encoded phenylalanine. The earlier analysis of a few hundred of the donors excluded any sequence lacking an unambiguous match to a single V gene segment. In an earlier analysis of approximately 560 of the donors, a V segment was called functional when productive rearrangements were above 56.7%, and segregating when the standard deviation between donors exceeded 5%. A statistical classification framework was built to diagnose cytomegalovirus status from the catalog of TCR beta chain sequences. In a later analysis, TCR nucleotide sequences were compared against IMGT/GENE-DB human TR gene sequences so that V and J genes could be assigned. In a later analysis, CDR3 sequences and most-parsimonious VDJ recombination scenarios were assigned using the TCRdist pipeline. In a later analysis, each TCR beta chain was defined by its CDR3 amino acid sequence together with its V-gene family, and reads lacking a unique V-gene family were excluded. As a way to deal with suspected cross-contamination and a sequencing artifact, a later analysis dropped nearly 600 nucleotide sequences that were highly shared and had low generation probability. In a later analysis, a clonal expansion index was calculated for each public chain from normalized within-repertoire ranks of inferred template counts. In a later analysis, generation probabilities were computed using a VDJ recombination model fitted to out-of-frame rearrangements, and the results were checked against IGoR. Hypergeometric tests were used in a later analysis to score TCR-TCR, TCR-HLA and TCR-CMV co-occurrence, with a repertoire-size bias correction applied to the TCR pairs. False discovery rates were estimated in a later analysis by permuting HLA or CMV assignments 20 times. A later analysis grouped co-occurring TCRs with DBSCAN, adding TCRdist sequence similarity when clustering within HLA-allele-positive subsets. For co-occurrence clustering, repertoires with fewer than 30,000 or more than 120,000 public chains were excluded, along with roughly 5 repertoires with anomalous nucleotide sharing. The table was pulled from immuneACCESS by TCRdb, which kept in-frame rearrangements only. Such tables lose some clones; where checked, under half of the loss comes from unresolved V genes, and the rest has no known cause. V and J calls and clone size are those listed in that table; D and trimming were worked out from the DNA. This sample's records show 38,000 or so clones. The leading ten clones occupy 8.9% of the sample.

The sequenced material came from PBMCs. The rearrangement combines TRBV18 with TRBJ1-2; TRBD1 is a weak D gene call, 6 bases matching. The clonotype comes from a man aged 40-50 years in good health and CMV-seropositive. The CDR3 sequence is CASSLTGSNYGYTF. The DNA sequence reads TGTGCCAGCTCACTCACAGGGTCCAACTATGGCTACACCTTC.